One and the same sample provided the 9 T cell receptor beta chains below, sequenced in a study of shared clonotypes between healthy human individuals. Sequencing was performed with immunoSEQ multiplex PCR; in TCRdb, only in-frame clones are kept and a portion is missing. In the table there are more than 450,000 clones, approximately 85% of which are singletons. The sample consisted of PBMCs. Receptor source: a woman aged 40 to 50 in good health. Some clones in this sample may be carry-over from other donors' samples.

The gene calls are TRBV23-1 and TRBJ2-7; 7 bases agree with TRBD1. TRBV23-1 is assigned to the ORF class and has an uncertain function. The CDR3 covers 13 residues. The V and J ends lost 11 bases and 3 bases, in that order; junction bases with no gene match: 10. The CDR3 region is CALSGGRCYEQYF. CDR3 bases: TGCGCCCTTTCAGGGGGAAGATGCTACGAGCAGTACTTC.

The chain couples TRBV28 to TRBJ2-7; TRBD2 might be the D (6 bases). CDR1 is MDHEN and CDR2 is SYDVKM in the germline V gene. The CDR3 is 16 residues long. V was clipped by 5 bases and J by 10 bases, with 27 bases between them. This chain's CDR3 is CASSHGSFGDVGRQYF. The CDR3 nucleotides are TGTGCCAGCAGTCACGGGAGCTTCGGTGATGTAGGGCGCCAGTACTTC. The full variable domain, in which reference TRBV28 and TRBJ2-7 provide the parts outside the CDR3, is DVKVTQSSRYLVKRTGEKVFLECVQDMDHENMFWYRQDPGLGLRLIYFSYDVKMKEKGDIPEGYSVSREKKERFSLILESASTNQTSMYLCASSHGSFGDVGRQYFGPGTRLTVT.

The V call is TRBV15, the J call TRBJ2-7, with 11 positions matching TRBD2. Germline assignment: CDR1 LNHNV and CDR2 YYDKDF (reference sequence). Germline trimming cut 6 bases from V and 6 bases from J; bases unmatched to any gene: 10. CDR3 length: 15 residues. The DNA of the CDR3 is TGTGCCACCAGTCCACGAAAGACTAGCGGGGTCGAGCAGTACTTC. Translated: CATSPRKTSGVEQYF.

The rearrangement uses TRBV30 and TRBJ2-1, with D possibly matching TRBD1 (7 bases). V lost 1 base to trimming and J lost 3 bases, with 16 bases between them. The germline V gene has CDR1 GTSNPN and CDR2 SVGIG (reference sequence). This CDR3 is 16 amino acids long. The CDR3 bases are TGTGCCTGGAGTGGTCGTACCAGGGGGGACTACAATGAGCAGTTCTTC. This codes for CAWSGRTRGDYNEQFF.

This clone was recorded many times. This sequence joins TRBV1 and TRBJ2-1; the table assigns TRBD2, which was not confirmed against the DNA. TRBV1 is labeled a pseudogene. This CDR3 has 16 amino acids. As DNA, the CDR3 is TGCACCAGCAGCCAAGGTGAGCAGCGGAATTACAATGAGCAGTTCTTC. Residues: CTSSQGEQRNYNEQFF.

V is TRBV11-2 and J is TRBJ2-2, with D perhaps matching TRBD1 or TRBD2 (5 bases each). Trimming removed 1 base at V and 7 bases at J, with 10 bases between. Germline assignment: CDR1 SGHAT and CDR2 FQNNGV. The CDR3 is made up of 14 amino acids. The CDR3 sequence is CASSLAPGLGELFF. DNA for the CDR3: TGTGCCAGCAGCTTAGCCCCGGGGCTCGGGGAGCTGTTTTTT.

This clone came up once. The chain carries TRBV9 and TRBJ2-5, with TRBD2 matching over 9 bases. After removal of 4 bases from V and 5 bases from J, the junction contained 9 bases not matched to a gene. The CDR3 consists of 15 residues. Germline V gene sequence: CDR1 SGDLS, CDR2 YYNGEE. CDR3 region: CASSRTSGSTETQYF. For the CDR3, the DNA is TGTGCCAGCAGCAGAACTAGCGGGTCGACGGAGACCCAGTACTTC. Full variable domain (remainder filled in from reference TRBV9 and TRBJ2-5): DSGVTQTPKHLITATGQRVTLRCSPRSGDLSVYWYQQSLDQGLQFLIQYYNGEERAKGNILERFSAQQFPDLHSELNLSSLELGDSALYFCASSRTSGSTETQYFGPGTRLLVL.

A few counts support this clone. The chain is built from TRBV29-1 and TRBJ1-1, with TRBD1 matching over 9 bases. The J segment lost 1 base and the V segment lost 6 bases, leaving 3 bases of the junction unmatched. The CDR3 length is 13 residues. CDR1 and CDR2 from the germline V gene are SQVTM and ANQGSEA. CDR3: CSVADRGNTEAFF. The CDR3 DNA is TGCAGCGTCGCGGACAGGGGGAACACTGAAGCTTTCTTT.

The chain combines TRBV5-5 with TRBJ1-1, with D unclear. The CDR3 is made up of 17 amino acids. Trimming shortened V by 0 bases and J by 2 bases, and 17 bases separated the two germline ends. Germline assignment: CDR1 SGHKS and CDR2 YYEKEE (reference sequence). The CDR3 coding sequence is TGTGCCAGCAGCTTGGTTACCGGCAGGCCGTATAACACTGAAGCTTTCTTT. Its translation is CASSLVTGRPYNTEAFF.